Listed below are T cell receptor beta chains from one sample, sequenced in a study of CD8 T cells in ankylosing spondylitis. Using its own MiXCR run on the 5' RACE reads, TCRdb lists one record per CDR3 protein. Of more than 95,000 distinct CDR3 sequences listed, about 8.3% are singletons. Sequenced input: blood, either unsorted or a sorted T cell fraction (not recorded which). These receptors all stem from a male donor with ankylosing spondylitis or in good health (not recorded which). CDR3s include the opening cysteine and the closing phenylalanine or tryptophan. Fields, in order: J gene, D gene, V gene, clone size, CDR3 DNA, CDR3 protein. D genes are given only for firm matches. Clone size is given for some rows only: seen once, a few or many times, or a class if the clone is expanded.

TRBJ1-1 | - | TRBV6-5 | many | TGTGCCAGCACCCAACTCGGGGGGGCAGGTGAAGCTTTCTTT | CASTQLGGAGEAFF
TRBJ1-2 | - | TRBV27 | many | TGTGCCAGCAGACCGGTTCAGGGATATGGTGGCTACACCTTC | CASRPVQGYGGYTF
TRBJ1-2 | TRBD1 | TRBV11-2 | many | TGTGCCAGCACCATGGGGACAGGGAACTATGGCTACACCTTC | CASTMGTGNYGYTF
TRBJ2-5 | - | TRBV11-1 | - | TGTGCCAGCAGCTTGAATGCTCCGGGACTTTATGGGGCCCAGTACTTC | CASSLNAPGLYGAQYF
TRBJ1-1 | - | TRBV30 | - | TGTGCCTGGAGTGTACGGGCGGGGATTGAAGCTTTCTTT | CAWSVRAGIEAFF
TRBJ2-3 | TRBD2 | TRBV7-2 | - | TGTGCCAGCAGCCAAACTAGCGGGAGGACTACGCAGTATTTT | CASSQTSGRTTQYF
TRBJ2-7 | - | TRBV6-1 | few | TGTGCCAGCAGTGAGCGGGACACCTACGAGCAGTACTTC | CASSERDTYEQYF
TRBJ2-7 | TRBD1 | TRBV18 | many | TGTGCCAGCTCGTCGGGGACAGGGATGACCTACGAGCAGTACTTC | CASSSGTGMTYEQYF
TRBJ2-4 | TRBD1 | TRBV7-2 | - | TGTGCCAGCAGCTGGGACAGGGGTCAAAACATTCAGTACTTC | CASSWDRGQNIQYF
TRBJ1-2 | TRBD1 | TRBV15 | many | TGTGCCACCAGTCAGACAGGGTTTAACATATATGGCTACACCTTC | CATSQTGFNIYGYTF
TRBJ2-3 | TRBD2 | TRBV19 | many | TGTGCCAGTAGTGTGGGACTAGCGGGTCAGGATACGCAGTATTTT | CASSVGLAGQDTQYF
TRBJ2-5 | - | TRBV12-3/TRBV12-4 | many | TGTGCCAGCAGTTTGGCTAGCTACCAAGAGACCCAGTACTTC | CASSLASYQETQYF
TRBJ2-1 | - | TRBV4-2 | many | TGTGCCAGCAGCCAAGCGGCAGGTCCCGCCTACAATGAGCAGTTCTTC | CASSQAAGPAYNEQFF
TRBJ2-2 | TRBD2 | TRBV5-1 | - | TGCGCCAGCAGCTTGGCCGTAGCGGGTCTCAATTGGGAGCTGTTTTTT | CASSLAVAGLNWELFF
TRBJ2-7 | TRBD2 | TRBV4-3 | - | TGCGCCAGCAGCCTCGGACTAGCGGGAAGGACTCCCTACGAGCAGTACTTC | CASSLGLAGRTPYEQYF
TRBJ2-2 | - | TRBV5-1 | many | TGCGCCAGCAGCTTTTCGATAAGCACCGGGGAGCTGTTTTTT | CASSFSISTGELFF
TRBJ2-5 | - | TRBV6-2/TRBV6-3 | many | TGTGCCAGCAGTTACGGGCCCCTTGAGACCCAGTACTTC | CASSYGPLETQYF
TRBJ2-7 | - | TRBV7-2 | few | TGTGCCAGCAGCCCGACCGACCCTGGACGGGGGACCTACGAGCAGTACTTC | CASSPTDPGRGTYEQYF
TRBJ2-5 | - | TRBV7-2 | many | TGTGCCAGCAGCGCTACTATTGAGACCCAGTACTTC | CASSATIETQYF
TRBJ2-2 | TRBD1 | TRBV4-3 | - | TGCGCCAGCAGCCAGGGACAGGGTGAGGAGCTGTTTTTT | CASSQGQGEELFF
TRBJ2-3 | - | TRBV12-3/TRBV12-4 | many | TGTGCCAGCAGAGAACAGGCCAGCACAGATACGCAGTATTTT | CASREQASTDTQYF
TRBJ1-4 | TRBD1 | TRBV7-6 | - | TGTGCCAGCAGCCTAATAGGGGGACAGGGGTCTGAAAAACTGTTTTTT | CASSLIGGQGSEKLFF
TRBJ1-6 | - | TRBV20-1 | many | TGCAGTGCTAGGACCGGGACATCTGGTTCACCCCTCCACTTT | CSARTGTSGSPLHF
TRBJ2-3 | - | TRBV5-6 | - | TGTGCCAGCAGCTTGGGAAGGAGGGGCAGCACAGATACGCAGTATTTT | CASSLGRRGSTDTQYF
TRBJ2-7 | TRBD2 | TRBV2 | many | TGTGCCAGCAGGACCGGGACTAGCGGGGGACTAACCTACGAGCAGTACTTC | CASRTGTSGGLTYEQYF
TRBJ2-5 | TRBD1 | TRBV5-1 | many | TGCGCCAGCAGCTTGAGAAACAGGGGTGGAGAGACCCAGTACTTC | CASSLRNRGGETQYF
TRBJ2-2 | TRBD2 | TRBV7-2 | - | TGTGCCAGCGGGGCGGGGGGGCCCACCGGGGAGCTGTTTTTT | CASGAGGPTGELFF
TRBJ2-1 | TRBD1 | TRBV7-9 | many | TGTGCCAGCAGCGGGGAAGGGACAGGATACAATGAGCAGTTCTTC | CASSGEGTGYNEQFF
TRBJ2-1 | - | TRBV20-1 | many | TGCAGTGCTAGAGATCGCCCCGGGGGGCCCTACAATGAGCAGTTCTTC | CSARDRPGGPYNEQFF
TRBJ2-4 | - | TRBV12-3/TRBV12-4 | many | TGTGCCAGCAGTTTTTCGGACACCAAAAACATTCAGTACTTC | CASSFSDTKNIQYF
TRBJ2-1 | TRBD1 | TRBV5-1 | - | TGCGCCAGCAGCCTGGGGGGGACAGGGTGGGATGATGAGCAGTTCTTC | CASSLGGTGWDDEQFF
TRBJ1-4 | - | TRBV2 | many | TGTGCCGCGCAATCCGGGACGGCAACTAATGAAAAACTGTTTTTT | CAAQSGTATNEKLFF
TRBJ1-6 | - | TRBV7-1 | many | TGTGCCAGCAGCTCGACCCCAGGGAAAGCAAATAATTCACCCCTCCACTTT | CASSSTPGKANNSPLHF
TRBJ1-1 | - | TRBV15 | many | TGTGCCACCAGCGTCTGGGGGGAGATCACTGAAGCTTTCTTT | CATSVWGEITEAFF
TRBJ2-1 | - | TRBV15 | few | TGTGCCACCAGCCTAAGAGGGGCGCTTGTAAATGAGCAGTTCTTC | CATSLRGALVNEQFF
TRBJ1-6 | - | TRBV3-1 | many | TGTGCCAGCAGCCAGGGACTTCAAGGGACACCCCTCCACTTT | CASSQGLQGTPLHF